Listed below are T cell receptor beta chains from one sample, sequenced in a study of technical replicates of blood from a handful of donors. Produced via immunoSEQ multiplex PCR; TCRdb's table is partial and in-frame only. This sample yields about 75,000 clones, of which about 97% are seen a single time; 0.18% belongs to the top ten. What was sequenced was T cells isolated from PBMCs. These receptors were collected from a human donor in good health. CDR3s include the opening cysteine and the closing phenylalanine or tryptophan.

>TRBJ2-7|TRBV11-2
CASSWTGLRSSYEQYF
>TRBJ1-5|TRBV2
CASSGPGDGQPQHF
>TRBJ2-2|TRBV10-1
CASSEGWGVGFTGELFF
>TRBJ2-2|TRBV10-3
CAIKTGQGIPGELFF
>TRBJ2-3|TRBV11-3
CASSSGHSTDTQYF
>TRBJ1-2|TRBV25-1
CASRGTGLNYGYTF
>TRBJ2-3|TRBV2
CASSEEGVWAGALDTQYF
>TRBJ1-1|TRBV6-5
CATRTGTLNTEAFF
>TRBJ1-2|TRBV6-1
CAGQRGRDYGYTF
>TRBJ2-1|TRBV4-1
CASSPQGNEQFF
>TRBJ2-7|TRBV7-6
CASSLRGGQLYEQYF
>TRBJ1-3|TRBV29-1
CSVAIQSGNTIYF
>TRBJ1-5|TRBV6-4
CASSEGSNQPQHF
>TRBJ2-3|TRBV4-2
CASSQALSGTSGTDTQYF
>TRBJ1-5|TRBV28
CASSFWGRRGRQPQHF
>TRBJ1-1|TRBV4-2
CASSQDPTGFLTEAFF
>TRBJ1-2|TRBV19
CASSIEASYGYTF
>TRBJ2-3|TRBV4-2
CASSQDLGLVRTDTQYF
>TRBJ2-7|TRBV11-2
CASSLDLGTFRYEQYF
>TRBJ2-7|TRBV27
CASSQTGTYEQYF
>TRBJ2-7|TRBV7-8
CASSLGGVAASYEQYF
>TRBJ2-3|TRBV7-2
CASSHGLAGTDTQYF
>TRBJ2-7|TRBV19
CASSIRDRGHEQYF
>TRBJ2-7|TRBV6-1
CASSARDREGGSYEQYF
>TRBJ1-2|TRBV7-9
CASSLGTGGYGYTF
>TRBJ2-5|TRBV6-6
CASSVTSGSLETQYF
>TRBJ2-6|TRBV7-9
CASSLGVGQGGFGANVLTF
>TRBJ1-1|TRBV5-4
CASSSVVEENEAFF
>TRBJ1-4|TRBV4-1
CASSQGRGRNSNEKLFF
>TRBJ2-1|TRBV19
CASSIVGVVDNEQFF
>TRBJ2-7|TRBV6-6
CASIGTELWEVYEQYF
>TRBJ2-2|TRBV10-1
CASSDPGLAGGSGELFF
>TRBJ2-7|TRBV7-2
CASSLWGLAGFYEQYF
>TRBJ2-2|TRBV7-2
CASSPLGGSTGELFF
>TRBJ2-7|TRBV7-9
CASSLGRGTSGTYEQYF
>TRBJ1-5|TRBV5-1
CASSLQGALNQPQHF
>TRBJ2-1|TRBV14
CASSEWSSYNEQFF
>TRBJ1-1|TRBV15
CATSRDDRLTEAFF
>TRBJ2-3|TRBV5-1
CASSDRLLDTQYF
>TRBJ1-5|TRBV27
CASSPGQGNQPQHF
>TRBJ2-7|TRBV5-1
CASSLSQGQDEQYF
>TRBJ1-4|TRBV6-5
CASSSTGTDNEKLFF
>TRBJ2-1|TRBV4-1
CASRRGSGNEQFF
>TRBJ2-7|TRBV6-1
CASSGLAGEPLDYEQYF
>TRBJ2-7|TRBV27
CASSLSSGDVGLDYEQYF
>TRBJ2-2|TRBV4-1
CASSQENGRVAGDTGELFF
>TRBJ2-4|TRBV27
CASSRDKLTLLAKNIQYF
>TRBJ2-3|TRBV7-8
CASSPAAGGTGMLTDTQYF